Here is one T cell receptor (beta chain) with its context. The antigen is unknown. The sample originates from a study of T cell repertoires in cytomegalovirus infection. The germline gives CDR1 SEHNR, CDR2 FQNEAQ (reference sequence). Trimming pared 8 bases from V and 0 bases from J, leaving 11 bases between. The CDR3 consists of 13 residues. TCRdb re-called the reads through MiXCR, storing one row per CDR3 protein. The sample holds approximately 590,000 distinct CDR3 sequences; approximately 40% are singletons and the top ten take 48%. General study results and limits: The study found HLA-C-restricted CMV-specific TCR beta clonotypes dominating the ex vivo response.

The input for sequencing was cultured PBMCs, taken from culture after CMV antigen stimulation. This TCR was recovered from a human donor in good health (CMV status not recorded). Some clones in this sample may be carry-over from other donors' samples. This chain links TRBV7-9 with TRBJ2-7; a possible D gene is TRBD1 (5 bases). The CDR3 region has the DNA TGTGCCAGCGAAGGGGCCCTCTCCTACGAGCAGTACTTC. It encodes CASEGALSYEQYF. Based on the CDR3 plus reference TRBV7-9 and TRBJ2-7, the full variable domain is DTGVSQNPRHKITKRGQNVTFRCDPISEHNRLYWYRQTLGQGPEFLTYFQNEAQLEKSRLLSDRFSAERPKGSFSTLEIQRTEQGDSAMYLCASEGALSYEQYFGPGTRLTVT.